This record concerns one TCR beta chain sequence. The data originate from a study of T cell changes during pregnancy in multiple sclerosis. The assay was immunoSEQ multiplex PCR, and TCRdb's table has in-frame clones only and misses some. The table has about 46,000 clones, around 90% seen once. The germline V gene encodes CDR1 MNHEY and CDR2 SMNVEV (reference sequence). The CDR3 extends over 13 amino acids. With 2 bases removed from V and 5 bases from J, the gap between germline ends came to 9 bases. The sequence was obtained from a female donor with multiple sclerosis, enrolled in a pregnancy study. The genes are TRBV27 and TRBJ1-1; D gene unclear. The sample consisted of CD8+ T cells from peripheral blood mononuclear cells, taken after pregnancy. DNA for the CDR3: TGTGCCAGCAGTTTAGGCCTTACGACTGAAGCTTTCTTT. Translating gives CASSLGLTTEAFF.